The T cell receptor (beta chain) under discussion was sequenced for a study of blood T cell repertoires in COVID-19. This clone showed up just a few times. The CDR3 sequence is 13 residues long. Germline CDR1 and CDR2: KGHSH and LQKENI. V was clipped by 2 bases and J by 6 bases, with 10 bases between them. Sequencing used immunoSEQ multiplex PCR; TCRdb keeps in-frame clones, though not all of them. The sample records about 49,000 clones, roughly four fifths being singletons. The chain joins TRBV18 to TRBJ1-1, with D uncertain. The receptor comes from a woman aged 60-70 years with acute or convalescent COVID-19. The sample comprised peripheral blood. The CDR3 here is CASSPGNSAEAFF. DNA of the CDR3: TGTGCCAGCTCACCAGGCAATAGCGCTGAAGCTTTCTTT. The whole variable domain, filled in from reference TRBV18 and TRBJ1-1, reads NAGVMQNPRHLVRRRGQEARLRCSPMKGHSHVYWYRQLPEEGLKFMVYLQKENIIDESGMPKERFSAEFPKEGPSILRIQQVVRGDSAAYFCASSPGNSAEAFFGQGTRLTVV.